Included here is one T cell receptor (beta chain) sequence, with context. Use of 60 Vbeta and 13 Jbeta primers characterized the PCR. Profiling relied on immunoSEQ multiplex PCR, and the TCRdb table lists in-frame clones only, not all of them. The profile shows about 83,000 clones, just under 75% of them singletons. This specimen comes from a study of cytomegalovirus exposure and HLA in healthy donors. The CDR3 has 13 amino acids. Germline V lookup: CDR1 GTSNPN, CDR2 SVGIG (reference sequence). V trimming: 4 bases; J trimming: 6 bases; junction bases outside the gene matches: 4. The genes are TRBV30 and TRBJ1-5, with 9 bases that match TRBD1. Sequenced: PBMCs. This sequence was found in a man aged 60-69 years in good health and CMV-seronegative. In nucleotides, the CDR3 is TGTGCCTGGAATACAGGGGGCGGTCAGCCCCAGCATTTT. This codes for CAWNTGGGQPQHF. The variable domain in full, completed from reference TRBV30 and TRBJ1-5, reads SQTIHQWPATLVQPVGSPLSLECTVEGTSNPNLYWYRQAAGRGLQLLFYSVGIGQISSEVPQNLSASRPQDRQFILSSKKLLLSDSGFYLCAWNTGGGQPQHFGDGTRLSIL.